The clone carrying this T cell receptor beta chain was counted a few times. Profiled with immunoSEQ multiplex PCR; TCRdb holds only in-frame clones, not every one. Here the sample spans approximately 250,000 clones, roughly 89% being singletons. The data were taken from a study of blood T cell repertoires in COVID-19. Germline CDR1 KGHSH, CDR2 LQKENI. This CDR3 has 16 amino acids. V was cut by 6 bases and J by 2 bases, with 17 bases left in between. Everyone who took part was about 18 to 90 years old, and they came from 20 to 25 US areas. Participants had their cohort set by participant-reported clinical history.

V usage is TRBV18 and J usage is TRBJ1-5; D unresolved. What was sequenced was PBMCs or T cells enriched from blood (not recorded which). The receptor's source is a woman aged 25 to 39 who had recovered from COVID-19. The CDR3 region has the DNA TGTGCCAGCTCCTCGAGGGCGGCTGAGGGCAATCAGCCCCAGCATTTT. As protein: CASSSRAAEGNQPQHF.